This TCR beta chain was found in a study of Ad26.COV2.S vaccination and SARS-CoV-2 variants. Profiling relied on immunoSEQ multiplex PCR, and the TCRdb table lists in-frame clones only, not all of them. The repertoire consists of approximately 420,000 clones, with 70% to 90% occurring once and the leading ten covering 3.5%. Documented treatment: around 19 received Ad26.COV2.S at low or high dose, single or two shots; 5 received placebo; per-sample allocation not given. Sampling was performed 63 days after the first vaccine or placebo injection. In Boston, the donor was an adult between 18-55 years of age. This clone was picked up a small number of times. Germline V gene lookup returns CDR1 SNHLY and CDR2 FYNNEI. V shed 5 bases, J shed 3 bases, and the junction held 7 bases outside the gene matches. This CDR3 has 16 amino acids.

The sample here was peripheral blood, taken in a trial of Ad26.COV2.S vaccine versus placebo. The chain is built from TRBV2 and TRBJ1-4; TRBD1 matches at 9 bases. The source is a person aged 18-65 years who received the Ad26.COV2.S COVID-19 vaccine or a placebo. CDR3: CASSKDRGVANEKLFF. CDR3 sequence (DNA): TGTGCCAGCAGTAAGGACAGGGGCGTGGCTAATGAAAAACTGTTTTTT.